What follows are 21 T cell receptor beta chains derived from one specimen sequenced in a study of T cell responses to AZD1222 COVID-19 vaccine. Libraries were prepared by immunoSEQ multiplex PCR; TCRdb keeps only in-frame clonotypes and omits some of them. Here the sample spans fewer than 150,000 clones, roughly nine tenths being singletons. The sequencing here drew on peripheral blood, taken 28 days after the second AZD1222 dose. These TCRs come from an adult who received the AZD1222 COVID-19 vaccine.

This chain uses TRBV28 with TRBJ1-6; no clear D gene. From germline, CDR1 is MDHEN and CDR2 SYDVKM. V was pared by 0 bases and J by 10 bases, with 7 bases between. This CDR3 is built from 13 residues. The CDR3 DNA reads as TGTGCCAGCAGTTTATGGGGTAGGTCACCCCTCCACTTT. It translates to CASSLWGRSPLHF. The full variable domain, completed using reference TRBV28 and TRBJ1-6, is DVKVTQSSRYLVKRTGEKVFLECVQDMDHENMFWYRQDPGLGLRLIYFSYDVKMKEKGDIPEGYSVSREKKERFSLILESASTNQTSMYLCASSLWGRSPLHFGNGTRLTVT.

This clone was recorded only once. This chain uses TRBV7-2 with TRBJ2-7, with TRBD1 matching 7 bases. Germline loops: CDR1 SGHTA, CDR2 FQGNSA. The J segment lost 8 bases and the V segment lost 0 bases, leaving 10 bases of the junction unmatched. The CDR3 contains 15 residues. DNA for the CDR3: TGTGCCAGCAGCTTAGCTGTGACCAGGGGGAATCAGCAGTACTTC. Protein sequence: CASSLAVTRGNQQYF.

The chain carries TRBV11-2 and TRBJ1-2; D is possibly TRBD1 (5 bases). Trimming pared 1 base from V and 10 bases from J, leaving 10 bases between. Germline CDR1 and CDR2: SGHAT and FQNNGV. The CDR3 extends over 12 amino acids. The CDR3 sequence is CASSLGQIDYTF. For the CDR3, the DNA is TGTGCCAGCAGCTTAGGACAGATCGACTACACCTTC.

V usage is TRBV28 and J usage is TRBJ1-2, with D perhaps TRBD1 (5 bases). In germline, CDR1 is MDHEN, CDR2 SYDVKM. Trimming stripped 5 bases from V and 8 bases from J, with 21 bases between. This CDR3 has 15 amino acids. The CDR3 sequence: CASSNHLSGTGGYTF. Written as DNA, the CDR3 is TGTGCCAGCAGTAATCACCTATCCGGGACTGGGGGCTACACCTTC.

The CDR3 DNA reads as TGTGCCAGCAGCGAAGGACGTACCGGGGAGCTGTTTTTT. It specifies CASSEGRTGELFF. The chain carries TRBV11-3 and TRBJ2-2; D remains ambiguous. Trimming removed 5 bases at V and 5 bases at J, with 9 bases between. There are 13 residues in the CDR3. The germline V gene has CDR1 SGHNT and CDR2 YENEEA.

This clone showed up just once. CDR3 nucleotide sequence: TGCGCCAGCAGGGGCGGGCTAGCGGGGGCCTTAAATTACAATGAGCAGTTCTTC. Protein: CASRGGLAGALNYNEQFF. The genes are TRBV5-1 and TRBJ2-1; TRBD2 agrees at 10 bases. This CDR3 contains 18 residues. Germline V lookup: CDR1 SGHRS, CDR2 YFSETQ. V shed 5 bases, J shed 4 bases, and the junction held 15 bases outside the gene matches.

This clone occurred once. The rearrangement uses TRBV18 and TRBJ1-3, with D unresolved. Germline loops: CDR1 KGHSH, CDR2 LQKENI. V dropped 2 bases and J dropped 3 bases, with 11 bases sitting between them. The CDR3 consists of 15 residues. The CDR3 here is CASSPSGPVGNTIYF. CDR3 coding DNA: TGTGCCAGCTCACCATCCGGTCCCGTTGGAAACACCATATATTTT.

This clone was observed a single time. The rearrangement uses TRBV2 and TRBJ1-5; D is possibly TRBD1 (5 bases). The length of the CDR3 is 13 residues. CDR1 is SNHLY, CDR2 FYNNEI, per germline. V was shortened by 8 bases and J by 3 bases, with 11 bases between the two germline ends. The CDR3 loop reads CASGADVNQPQHF. As DNA, the CDR3 is TGTGCCAGCGGGGCAGATGTCAATCAGCCCCAGCATTTT.

This chain connects TRBV6-1 to TRBJ2-7, with TRBD2 matching 10 bases. In germline, CDR1 is MNHNS, CDR2 SASEGT. CDR3 length: 17 amino acids. Trimming took 0 bases from V and 2 from J; bases not matched to a gene: 7. This CDR3 reads CASSEAFEREGPYEQYF. For the CDR3, the DNA is TGTGCCAGCAGTGAAGCATTTGAGCGGGAGGGCCCCTACGAGCAGTACTTC.

The chain is built from TRBV27 and TRBJ2-7; either TRBD1 or TRBD2 may fit D (7 bases each). The V and J ends lost 5 bases and 2 bases respectively, with 19 bases between them. Germline V gene lookup returns CDR1 MNHEY and CDR2 SMNVEV (reference sequence). This CDR3 is built from 16 residues. The CDR3 DNA reads TGTGCCAGCAGTCTTTCAGGGGGGGCTTTAACCTACGAGCAGTACTTC. Translated: CASSLSGGALTYEQYF.

The chain has TRBV19 and TRBJ2-1; 8 bases are a match to TRBD2. V shed 4 bases, J shed 2 bases, and the junction held 16 bases outside the gene matches. This CDR3 spans 19 amino acids. Germline values: CDR1 LNHDA, CDR2 SQIVND (reference sequence). DNA of the CDR3: TGTGCCAGTAGTACCCGGGAGGTAGCGGGATTTTTAGCCTACAATGAGCAGTTCTTC. This codes for CASSTREVAGFLAYNEQFF.

The J gene is TRBJ1-2, the V gene TRBV19; D not certain. This CDR3 contains 14 residues. V was shortened by 5 bases and J by 3 bases, with 13 bases between the two germline ends. Germline V CDR1 and CDR2: LNHDA, SQIVND (reference sequence). CDR3 nucleotide sequence: TGTGCCAGTAGTTCGGCACGGGTTGACTATGGCTACACCTTC. Its protein is CASSSARVDYGYTF.

This chain uses TRBV7-2 with TRBJ2-1; 9 bases agree with TRBD1. Germline CDR1 and CDR2: SGHTA and FQGNSA. The CDR3 extends over 17 amino acids. The junction had 10 bases not matched to a gene; V was cut back by 0 bases and J by 7 bases. CDR3 sequence: CASSLARVNRGRNEQFF. CDR3 DNA sequence: TGTGCCAGCAGCTTAGCGCGCGTCAACAGGGGGCGAAATGAGCAGTTCTTC.

In its sample, this clone was seen once. The rearrangement uses TRBV6-5 and TRBJ1-1, with no clear D. Between the trimmed V and J ends, which lost 4 bases and 4 bases, there was a span of 19 bases. Germline V gene data show CDR1 as MNHEY and CDR2 as SVGAGI. The CDR3 consists of 16 residues. The chain's CDR3 is CASSSPALLKGTEAFF. The CDR3, as DNA: TGTGCCAGCAGTTCTCCGGCTCTCCTAAAAGGCACTGAAGCTTTCTTT.

V is TRBV5-6 and J is TRBJ1-2; TRBD1 is a possible D gene (6 bases). CDR1 is SGHDT and CDR2 is YYEEEE in the germline V gene. V was cut by 0 bases and J by 4 bases, with 10 bases left in between. CDR3 length: 14 residues. In DNA, the CDR3 is TGTGCCAGCAGCTTGGGGGGGCCCGGCTATGGCTACACCTTC. The encoded protein is CASSLGGPGYGYTF.

V gene TRBV7-2 combines with J gene TRBJ1-2; D may be TRBD1 (5 bases). Germline CDR1 reads SGHTA; CDR2 reads FQGNSA. V was pared by 5 bases and J by 4 bases, with 14 bases between. The CDR3 extends over 14 amino acids. CDR3 DNA sequence: TGTGCCAGCAGCCCAGGGTGGTCTTTCTATGGCTACACCTTC. Protein sequence: CASSPGWSFYGYTF. Supplemented by reference TRBV7-2 and TRBJ1-2, the full variable domain reads GAGVSQSPSNKVTEKGKDVELRCDPISGHTALYWYRQSLGQGLEFLIYFQGNSAPDKSGLPSDRFSAERTGGSVSTLTIQRTQQEDSAVYLCASSPGWSFYGYTFGSGTRLTVV.

CDR3 DNA sequence: TGTGCCAGCATCCTAGGGACAGGACCTGAAGCTTTCTTT. This encodes CASILGTGPEAFF. V gene TRBV12-3 or TRBV12-4 combines with J gene TRBJ1-1; 8 bases match TRBD1. Unmatched junction bases numbered 7, after V lost 7 bases and J lost 6 bases. This CDR3 comprises 13 residues.

J is TRBJ1-2 and V is TRBV18; D unclear. This CDR3 spans 16 amino acids. Trimming took off 3 bases at V and 3 bases at J, with 17 bases between the two ends. CDR1 is KGHSH and CDR2 is LQKENI in the germline V gene. The CDR3 nucleotides are TGTGCCAGCTCACCTGCTGCCCCCGCGGGGTACTATGGCTACACCTTC. Protein sequence: CASSPAAPAGYYGYTF.

The chain carries TRBV30 and TRBJ1-1, with TRBD1 identical over 7 bases. Germline assignment: CDR1 GTSNPN and CDR2 SVGIG (reference sequence). The V and J ends lost 4 bases and 4 bases, in that order; junction bases with no gene match: 12. The CDR3 runs 15 residues. The CDR3 bases are TGTGCCTGGACTGGCAAGGGGGCGGGTGGCACTGAAGCTTTCTTT. Translated, it gives CAWTGKGAGGTEAFF.

The rearrangement uses TRBV19 and TRBJ2-2; D is undetermined. V lost 9 bases and J lost 0, with 20 bases in between. The CDR3 is 17 residues long. Germline loops: CDR1 LNHDA, CDR2 SQIVND (reference sequence). The CDR3 loop is CASSLLGFPSNTGELFF. The CDR3 DNA reads TGTGCCAGCTCCCTGCTCGGGTTTCCCTCGAACACCGGGGAGCTGTTTTTT.

This chain links TRBV7-8 with TRBJ2-7; D might be TRBD1 or TRBD2, each matching 5 bases. The V and J ends lost 4 bases and 6 bases respectively, with 16 bases between them. Germline-derived CDR1 and CDR2 are SGHVS and FQNEAQ. CDR3 length equals 14 residues. The CDR3 sequence: CASSSGGTVPEQYV. The CDR3 DNA sequence: TGTGCCAGCAGCTCTGGGGGTACCGTCCCCGAGCAGTACGTC.